The text below deals with one T cell receptor beta chain. TCRdb keeps only in-frame clones here, not all; method: immunoSEQ multiplex PCR. The sample consists of around 28,000 clones, more than 75% of them appearing once. As for time point: before natalizumab initiation. This sample was included in a study of multiple sclerosis patients with progressive multifocal leukoencephalopathy. The CDR3 totals 14 residues. The V segment lost 7 bases and the J segment 3 bases; nucleotides outside the gene matches: 6. Germline values: CDR1 SGDLS, CDR2 YYNGEE. The TCR originated in a human donor with multiple sclerosis. The chain carries TRBV9 and TRBJ2-3; 9 bases agree with TRBD1. Sequencing input: PBMCs. DNA of the CDR3: TGTGCCAGCGCCGGGACAGGGTTGACAGATACGCAGTATTTT. It specifies CASAGTGLTDTQYF.